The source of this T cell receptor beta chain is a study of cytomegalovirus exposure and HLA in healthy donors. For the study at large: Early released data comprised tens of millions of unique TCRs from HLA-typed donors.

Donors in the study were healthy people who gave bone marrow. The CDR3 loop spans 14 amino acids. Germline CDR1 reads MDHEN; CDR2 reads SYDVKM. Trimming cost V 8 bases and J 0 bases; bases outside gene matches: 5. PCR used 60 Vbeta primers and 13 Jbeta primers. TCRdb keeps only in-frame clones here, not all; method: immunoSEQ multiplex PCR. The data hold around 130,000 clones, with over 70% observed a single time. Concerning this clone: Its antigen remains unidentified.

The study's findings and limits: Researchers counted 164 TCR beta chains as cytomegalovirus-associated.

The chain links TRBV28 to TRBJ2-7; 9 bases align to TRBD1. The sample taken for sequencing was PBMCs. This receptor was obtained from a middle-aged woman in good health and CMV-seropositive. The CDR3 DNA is TGTGCCAGCGGCACAGGGGGCGTCTCCTACGAGCAGTACTTC. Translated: CASGTGGVSYEQYF.